A selection of T cell receptor beta chains follows, all from one sample in a study of T-cell memory formation after mild COVID-19. TCRdb called the 5' RACE reads again in MiXCR, with one record for every CDR3 protein. The sample consists of approximately 490,000 distinct CDR3 sequences, just over 20% of them appearing once. The sequencing input was PBMCs or a T cell subset sorted from them (not recorded which). The receptor set was obtained from an adult woman who had mild COVID-19 (a few samples of this study predate the infection). Cell type and time point are not known. Each CDR3 is given with its conserved first and last residue. The D gene is left open where the match is weak. Expanded clones get a size class; other rows say once, few or many, or leave the size out.

>TRBJ2-5|15|TRBD1|-|TRBV9
CASRATGGSQETQYF
TGTGCCAGCAGAGCGACAGGGGGGAGCCAAGAGACCCAGTACTTC
>TRBJ2-3|17|-|many|TRBV4-2
CASSQDFGGPRTDTQYF
TGTGCCAGCAGCCAAGATTTTGGGGGGCCGAGAACAGATACGCAGTATTTT
>TRBJ2-2|14|TRBD2|few|TRBV6-5
CATCSGPNTGELFF
TGTGCCACCTGTAGCGGGCCTAACACCGGGGAGCTGTTTTTT
>TRBJ1-2|13|-|-|TRBV20-1
CSAKQGWEYGYTF
TGCAGTGCCAAACAGGGCTGGGAGTATGGCTACACCTTC
>TRBJ2-5|14|-|few|TRBV4-2
CASSQDYSQETQYF
TGTGCCAGCAGCCAAGATTACAGCCAAGAGACCCAGTACTTC
>TRBJ2-7|16|TRBD2|-|TRBV6-5
CASSYSSGTLSYEQYF
TGTGCCAGCAGTTACTCGAGCGGGACCCTATCCTACGAGCAGTACTTC
>TRBJ1-4|16|-|few|TRBV5-1
CASNAGSGATNEKLFF
TGCGCCAGCAATGCGGGGTCCGGGGCAACTAATGAAAAACTGTTTTTT
>TRBJ1-1|13|TRBD1|-|TRBV20-1
CSARSPQGVGAFF
TGCAGTGCTAGATCCCCACAGGGGGTTGGAGCTTTCTTT
>TRBJ1-2|16|-|-|TRBV27
CASSSDRRGFGYGYTF
TGTGCCAGCAGTTCCGACCGAAGGGGGTTTGGATATGGCTACACCTTC
>TRBJ1-2|15|TRBD1|-|TRBV27
CASRRPSGTDYGYTF
TGTGCCAGCAGACGGCCCTCCGGGACAGACTATGGCTACACCTTC
>TRBJ2-5|14|-|-|TRBV12-3/TRBV12-4
CASSLGHLQETQYF
TGTGCCAGCAGTCTGGGACACCTCCAAGAGACCCAGTACTTC
>TRBJ2-1|16|TRBD2|-|TRBV6-2/TRBV6-3
CASSYSKTSGRAEQFF
TGTGCCAGCAGTTACTCGAAGACTAGCGGGAGGGCCGAGCAGTTCTTC
>TRBJ2-3|17|-|-|TRBV7-6
CASSLATGHARTDTQYF
TGTGCCAGCAGCTTAGCTACAGGGCACGCACGGACAGATACGCAGTATTTT
>TRBJ2-6|16|-|-|TRBV12-3/TRBV12-4
CASSRTGYSGANVLTF
TGTGCCAGCAGTCGCACAGGGTACTCTGGGGCCAACGTCCTGACTTTC
>TRBJ2-5|14|TRBD2|-|TRBV28
CASSLYPGGETQYF
TGTGCCAGCAGTTTATATCCGGGAGGAGAGACCCAGTACTTC
>TRBJ2-1|16|TRBD2|-|TRBV19
CASSLLAGTSYNEQFF
TGTGCCAGTAGTCTACTAGCGGGTACATCCTACAATGAGCAGTTCTTC
>TRBJ2-6|11|-|-|TRBV9
CASGHLDVLTF
TGTGCCAGCGGTCACTTAGACGTCCTGACTTTC
>TRBJ2-5|15|-|few|TRBV7-9
CASSLPLGGEKTQYF
TGTGCCAGCAGCTTGCCTTTGGGGGGCGAGAAGACCCAGTACTTC
>TRBJ2-3|14|TRBD1|-|TRBV19
CASSLTGAPDTQYF
TGTGCCAGTAGCCTGACAGGGGCGCCGGATACGCAGTATTTT
>TRBJ2-1|15|TRBD1|-|TRBV27
CASRTGGRGVNEQFF
TGTGCCAGCAGGACAGGGGGTAGGGGGGTCAATGAGCAGTTCTTC
>TRBJ1-2|14|-|-|TRBV6-2/TRBV6-3
CASSYKARLGGYTF
TGTGCCAGCAGTTACAAAGCCCGCCTAGGTGGCTACACCTTC
>TRBJ2-3|17|-|-|TRBV29-1
CSVVNGGAGLSTDTQYF
TGCAGCGTTGTTAATGGGGGCGCGGGTTTGAGCACAGATACGCAGTATTTT
>TRBJ2-2|13|TRBD1|-|TRBV2
CASRSTGAGELFF
TGTGCCAGCAGGTCGACAGGGGCCGGGGAGCTGTTTTTT
>TRBJ2-7|14|-|many|TRBV28
CATEPQGFSYEQYF
TGTGCCACCGAACCACAGGGATTCAGCTACGAGCAGTACTTC
>TRBJ2-7|14|-|few|TRBV6-1
CASSEVTGPYEQYF
TGTGCCAGCAGTGAAGTCACAGGGCCCTACGAGCAGTACTTC
>TRBJ2-3|12|-|few|TRBV18
CASSPWTDTQYF
TGTGCCAGCTCACCTTGGACAGATACGCAGTATTTT
>TRBJ2-5|14|-|-|TRBV6-5
CASRPGPAGETQYF
TGTGCCAGCAGACCCGGACCGGCGGGAGAGACCCAGTACTTC
>TRBJ1-1|14|-|once|TRBV5-1
CASSLTGSGTEAFF
TGCGCCAGCAGCTTGACCGGCTCCGGGACTGAAGCTTTCTTT
>TRBJ1-6|15|TRBD1|-|TRBV5-1
CSSSTGTGSNSPLHF
TGCTCCAGCAGCACCGGGACAGGAAGTAATTCACCCCTCCACTTT
>TRBJ1-3|14|TRBD1|-|TRBV4-1
CASSQEGTGNTIYF
TGCGCCAGCAGCCAAGAAGGGACAGGGAACACCATATATTTT
>TRBJ2-7|15|TRBD2|many|TRBV7-2
CASSLYSGGSYEQYF
TGTGCCAGCAGCTTATACAGCGGGGGATCCTACGAGCAGTACTTC
>TRBJ1-2|14|TRBD1|few|TRBV7-2
CASTIGDSFYGYTF
TGTGCCAGTACGATAGGGGACAGTTTTTATGGCTACACCTTC
>TRBJ1-1|16|TRBD1|-|TRBV12-3/TRBV12-4
CASSRRVQGAGTEAFF
TGTGCCAGCAGCCGGAGAGTACAGGGGGCGGGCACTGAAGCTTTCTTT
>TRBJ2-7|13|-|many|TRBV6-1
CASTPQARGEQYF
TGTGCCAGCACCCCACAGGCGAGGGGCGAGCAGTACTTC
>TRBJ1-2|13|-|few|TRBV6-5
CASSLDRFYGYTF
TGTGCCAGCAGCCTTGACAGGTTCTATGGCTACACCTTC
>TRBJ1-2|17|-|few|TRBV12-3/TRBV12-4
CASSADYRVPFNYGYTF
TGTGCCAGCAGTGCGGATTACAGGGTCCCTTTTAACTATGGCTACACCTTC
>TRBJ2-7|14|-|few|TRBV12-3/TRBV12-4
CASSGYRDSYEQYF
TGTGCCAGCAGTGGCTACAGGGACTCCTACGAGCAGTACTTC
>TRBJ1-1|13|-|-|TRBV24-1
CATATGSPAEAFF
TGTGCCACCGCTACAGGGAGCCCAGCTGAAGCTTTCTTT